The T cell receptor beta chain under discussion was sequenced for a study of T cell responses to AZD1222 COVID-19 vaccine. There are 15 residues in the CDR3. CDR1 is LGHNA, CDR2 YSLEER, per germline. The V end lost 3 bases, the J end lost 7 bases, and 19 bases lay between the germline ends. This clone was found once. Assay: immunoSEQ multiplex PCR; the TCRdb copy retains only in-frame clones and omits some. The table shows about 130,000 clones, with 80% to 95% occurring only once. Here the sequenced sample was peripheral blood, taken on day 0 of AZD1222 vaccination. The origin of this receptor is an adult in good health. The chain has TRBV4-3 and TRBJ2-7; D might be TRBD2 (6 bases). In DNA, the CDR3 is TGCGCCAGCAGCCAGGACCGGACTACCCCCCGAGAGCAGTACTTC. It is translated as CASSQDRTTPREQYF.